One sample yielded the 11 T cell receptor beta chains listed below, sequenced in a study of long-term antiretroviral therapy in people with HIV. With survey level as its setting, the immunoSEQ assay was v3.0. This table comes from immunoSEQ multiplex PCR, and its TCRdb copy is limited to in-frame clones, with some not included. Found here are about 28,000 clones, 65% to 85% of them singletons; the top ten hold roughly 9.5%. Sequenced material: unsorted PBMCs, taken 3 years after starting antiretroviral therapy. The receptors come from a man aged 40-49 years with HIV.

This clone was detected only once. CDR3 DNA: TGCGCCAGCAGCCAAGACCGGACTAGCGGGAGGCAGTACTTC. Residues: CASSQDRTSGRQYF. The chain has TRBV4-1 and TRBJ2-7, with 13 bases lining up with TRBD2. V gave up 0 bases and J gave up 9 bases; unmatched junction bases: 2. The CDR3 length is 14 residues. The V gene's germline CDR1 is MGHRA and CDR2 YSYEKL.

The V gene is TRBV18, the J gene TRBJ2-7; D perhaps matches TRBD1 (6 bases). Trimming left V 2 bases short and J 5 bases short, with 10 bases between. The germline V gene has CDR1 KGHSH and CDR2 LQKENI. This CDR3 is built from 13 residues. The CDR3 DNA reads TGTGCCAGCTCACCAAACAGGGATGACGAGCAGTACTTC. This gives the protein CASSPNRDDEQYF.

The chain has TRBV30 and TRBJ2-7; 9 bases map to TRBD2. Germline CDR1 reads GTSNPN; CDR2 reads SVGIG (reference sequence). V trimming: 5 bases; J trimming: 3 bases; junction bases outside the gene matches: 8. This CDR3 contains 14 residues. The CDR3 DNA reads TGTGCCTGGGCTCCGGGACTAGCCAGCTACGAGCAGTACTTC. Translated: CAWAPGLASYEQYF.

V usage is TRBV19 and J usage is TRBJ1-2; TRBD1 might be the D (5 bases). V dropped 6 bases and J dropped 6 bases, with 17 bases sitting between them. CDR1 and CDR2 from the germline V gene are LNHDA and SQIVND (reference sequence). CDR3 length: 14 amino acids. In nucleotides, the CDR3 is TGTGCCAGTAGCCCACCCTCTCCCAGGGATGGCTACACCTTC. Residues: CASSPPSPRDGYTF.

The chain uses TRBV6-5 and TRBJ2-7; perhaps TRBD2 as D (5 bases). Germline CDR1 and CDR2: MNHEY and SVGAGI. The CDR3 is made up of 12 amino acids. V dropped 8 bases and J dropped 1 base, with 9 bases sitting between them. CDR3 in DNA: TGTGCCAGCTGGCGGGTTTCCTACGAGCAGTACTTC. Its protein is CASWRVSYEQYF.

The V gene is TRBV7-8, the J gene TRBJ1-1; maybe TRBD1 (5 bases). The CDR3 totals 15 residues. V was clipped by 2 bases and J by 0 bases, with 10 bases between them. CDR1 and CDR2 (germline): SGHVS, FQNEAQ. CDR3 sequence reads: CASSLWVGVNTEAFF. In nucleotides, the CDR3 is TGTGCCAGCAGCTTATGGGTGGGGGTGAACACTGAAGCTTTCTTT.

This sequence joins TRBV6-5 and TRBJ2-1; 12 bases fit TRBD1. Germline V gives CDR1 MNHEY, CDR2 SVGAGI. The CDR3 runs 15 residues. V trimming: 5 bases; J trimming: 7 bases; junction bases outside the gene matches: 6. CDR3 sequence: CASSSRDRGLNEQFF. Written as DNA, the CDR3 is TGTGCCAGCAGTAGCCGGGACAGGGGGCTAAATGAGCAGTTCTTC.

The gene calls are TRBV18 and TRBJ2-7, with D possibly matching TRBD1 (5 bases). Germline V gene sequence: CDR1 KGHSH, CDR2 LQKENI. The V end lost 5 bases, the J end lost 5 bases, and 16 bases lay between the germline ends. The length of the CDR3 is 14 residues. CDR3 sequence: CASSFPGRVNEQYF. CDR3 DNA: TGTGCCAGCTCATTCCCGGGCAGGGTAAACGAGCAGTACTTC.

This chain links TRBV7-2 with TRBJ2-7; TRBD2 matches at 8 bases. J lost 2 bases, V lost 8 bases, and 5 bases had no gene match. Germline V gene lookup returns CDR1 SGHTA and CDR2 FQGNSA. CDR3 size: 13 residues. The CDR3 spells CASERGNTYEQYF. The CDR3 nucleotides read TGTGCCAGCGAGCGGGGGAATACCTACGAGCAGTACTTC.

V is TRBV20-1 and J is TRBJ1-1, with D possibly being TRBD1 (6 bases). The CDR3 is 11 amino acids. Germline values: CDR1 DFQATT, CDR2 SNEGSKA (reference sequence). V dropped 6 bases and J dropped 4 bases, with 9 bases sitting between them. The CDR3 nucleotides are TGCAGTGCGCCAGGGGTCACTGAAGCTTTCTTT. This translates into CSAPGVTEAFF.

The chain combines TRBV7-9 with TRBJ2-3; 8 nucleotides line up with TRBD1. This CDR3 is built from 15 residues. CDR1 and CDR2 (germline): SEHNR, FQNEAQ (reference sequence). V lost 0 bases and J lost 2; bases outside the gene matches: 1. CDR3 nucleotide sequence: TGTGCCAGCAGCTTAGCGGACAGGGCCACAGATACGCAGTATTTT. This gives the protein CASSLADRATDTQYF.